The 8 T cell receptor beta chains listed next were all sequenced from one sample in a study of blood T cells in healthy people across ages. Then a second PCR, running about 6 to 12 cycles, was carried out with a sample-barcoded 5' primer and a J-beta primer mix. Via MiXCR, TCRdb re-called the 5' RACE reads, giving one row per CDR3 protein. The sample carries around 1,700,000 distinct CDR3 sequences, over 25% recorded once. Sequencing was done on a sample of blood. All receptors derive from a woman under 40 in good health.

The genes are TRBV20-1 and TRBJ1-5; D perhaps matches TRBD1 (6 bases). In germline, CDR1 is DFQATT, CDR2 SNEGSKA (reference sequence). The CDR3 is made up of 13 amino acids. Deletions cut 2 bases from V and 9 bases from J, with 14 bases between. The CDR3 sequence is CSARRSGEAPQHF. The CDR3 DNA is TGCAGTGCTAGACGGTCAGGGGAAGCGCCCCAGCATTTT.

In its sample, this clonotype was seen a few times. This chain uses TRBV7-9 with TRBJ2-7, with D uncertain. Germline V gives CDR1 SEHNR, CDR2 FQNEAQ (reference sequence). Trimming removed 1 base from V and 5 bases from J, with 12 bases in between. The CDR3 sequence is 14 residues long. CDR3 DNA sequence: TGTGCCAGCAGCTTAGTTGGAGAGTCCCACGAGCAGTACTTC. It specifies CASSLVGESHEQYF.

Points on this clonotype: A clone one base away is much larger, so this may be a read error. The chain joins TRBV4-3 to TRBJ2-5; weak D call: TRBD1 (5 bases). The CDR3 is 14 residues long. The V gene's germline CDR1 is LGHNA and CDR2 YSLEER. Deletions cut 2 bases from V and 4 bases from J, with 11 bases between. The CDR3 nucleotides are TGCGCCAGCAGCCAAAATTATGGGGCAGAGACCCAGTACTTC. Translation gives CASSQNYGAETQYF.

This clonotype was observed a few times. Its ends do not fully match the called genes, so a read error is possible. V is TRBV27 and J is TRBJ1-2; D might be TRBD1 (6 bases). This CDR3 has 14 residues. Germline assignment: CDR1 MNHEY and CDR2 SMNVEV (reference sequence). The CDR3 here is CASSWGGQGYDYTF. The CDR3 coding sequence is TGTGCCAGCAGTTGGGGGGGGCAGGGCTATGACTACACCTTC.

The chain uses TRBV10-2 and TRBJ2-7, with D perhaps assigned TRBD1 or TRBD2 (5 bases each). Germline assignment: CDR1 WSHSY and CDR2 SAAADI. The CDR3 consists of 14 residues. Trimming took off 10 bases at V and 3 bases at J, with 19 bases between the two ends. CDR3 DNA sequence: TGCGCCACCCGGCTCGGGGCGGGTATCTACGAGCAGTACTTC. This codes for CATRLGAGIYEQYF.

This clonotype was recorded at least ten times. The rearrangement joins TRBV7-2 to TRBJ1-1, with D uncertain. V was cut by 6 bases and J by 4 bases, with 9 bases left in between. In germline, CDR1 is SGHTA, CDR2 FQGNSA. The CDR3 has 12 residues. In nucleotides, the CDR3 is TGTGCCAGCAGTCGTCGAGGCACTGAAGCTTTCTTT. It codes for CASSRRGTEAFF.

The V and J genes are TRBV12-3 or TRBV12-4 and TRBJ1-2; D is undetermined. V lost 6 bases and J 8 bases, leaving 16 bases between the germline ends. This CDR3 has 13 amino acids. This chain's CDR3 is CASSLDLPTGYTF. The CDR3 bases are TGTGCCAGCAGCCTTGATCTTCCCACGGGCTACACCTTC.

This clonotype was observed a handful of times. V is TRBV12-3 or TRBV12-4 and J is TRBJ1-6; D not resolved. V gave up 6 bases and J gave up 14 bases, with 14 bases separating them. CDR3 length: 12 residues. CDR3 nucleotide sequence: TGTGCCAGCAGCCTACCCGGTTTCACCCTCCACTTT. This gives the protein CASSLPGFTLHF.